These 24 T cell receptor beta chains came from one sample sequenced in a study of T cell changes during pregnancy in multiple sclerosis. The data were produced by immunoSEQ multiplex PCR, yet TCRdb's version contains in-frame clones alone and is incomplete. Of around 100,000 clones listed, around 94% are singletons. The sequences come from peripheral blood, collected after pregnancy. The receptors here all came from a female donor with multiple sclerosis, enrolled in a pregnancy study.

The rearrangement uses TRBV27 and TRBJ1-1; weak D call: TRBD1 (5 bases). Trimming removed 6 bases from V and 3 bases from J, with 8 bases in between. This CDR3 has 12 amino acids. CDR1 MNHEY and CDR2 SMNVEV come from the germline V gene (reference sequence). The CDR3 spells CASRTGYTEAFF. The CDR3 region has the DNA TGTGCCAGCAGAACAGGATACACTGAAGCTTTCTTT.

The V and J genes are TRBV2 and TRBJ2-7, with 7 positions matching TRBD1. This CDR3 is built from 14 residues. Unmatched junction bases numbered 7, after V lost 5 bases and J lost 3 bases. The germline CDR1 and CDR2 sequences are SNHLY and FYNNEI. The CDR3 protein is CASSKGQKVYEQYF. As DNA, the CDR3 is TGTGCCAGCAGTAAGGGACAGAAGGTCTACGAGCAGTACTTC.

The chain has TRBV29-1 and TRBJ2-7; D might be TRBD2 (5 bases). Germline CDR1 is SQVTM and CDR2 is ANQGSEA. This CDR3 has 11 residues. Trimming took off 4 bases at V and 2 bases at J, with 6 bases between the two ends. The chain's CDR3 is CSVGGAYEQYF. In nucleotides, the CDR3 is TGCAGCGTTGGGGGAGCCTACGAGCAGTACTTC.

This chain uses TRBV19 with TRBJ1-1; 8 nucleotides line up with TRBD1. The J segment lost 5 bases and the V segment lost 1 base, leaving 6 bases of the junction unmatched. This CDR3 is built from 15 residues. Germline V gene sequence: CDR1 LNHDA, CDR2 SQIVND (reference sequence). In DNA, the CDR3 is TGTGCCAGTAGTATAGTGACAGGGGTAGGGACTGAAGCTTTCTTT. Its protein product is CASSIVTGVGTEAFF.

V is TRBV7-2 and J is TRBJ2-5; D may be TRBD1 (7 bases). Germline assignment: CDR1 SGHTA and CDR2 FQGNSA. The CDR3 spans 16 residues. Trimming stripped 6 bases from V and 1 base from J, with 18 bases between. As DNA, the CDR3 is TGTGCCAGCAGTGGGCGGGACAGAGGGTCCCAAGAGACCCAGTACTTC. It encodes CASSGRDRGSQETQYF.

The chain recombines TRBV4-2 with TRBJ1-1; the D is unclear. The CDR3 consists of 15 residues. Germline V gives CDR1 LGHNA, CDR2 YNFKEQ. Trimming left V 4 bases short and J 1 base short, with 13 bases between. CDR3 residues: CASSPRGAGNTEAFF. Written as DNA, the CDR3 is TGTGCCAGCAGCCCAAGAGGCGCGGGGAACACTGAAGCTTTCTTT.

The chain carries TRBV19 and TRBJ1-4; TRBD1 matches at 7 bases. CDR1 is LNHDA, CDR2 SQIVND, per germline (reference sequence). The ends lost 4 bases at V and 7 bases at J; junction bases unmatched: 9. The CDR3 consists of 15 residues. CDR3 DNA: TGTGCCAGTAGTAGAGACAGGGCAAAGGGTGAAAAACTGTTTTTT. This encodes CASSRDRAKGEKLFF.

CDR3 protein: CASSIVEGISGANVLTF. The DNA for the CDR3 is TGTGCCAGTAGTATAGTGGAGGGGATCTCTGGGGCCAACGTCCTGACTTTC. The V gene is TRBV19, the J gene TRBJ2-6, with a weak D call TRBD2 (6 bases). This CDR3 has 17 amino acids. The germline CDR1 and CDR2 sequences are LNHDA and SQIVND (reference sequence). V was clipped by 1 base and J by 0 bases, with 10 bases between them.

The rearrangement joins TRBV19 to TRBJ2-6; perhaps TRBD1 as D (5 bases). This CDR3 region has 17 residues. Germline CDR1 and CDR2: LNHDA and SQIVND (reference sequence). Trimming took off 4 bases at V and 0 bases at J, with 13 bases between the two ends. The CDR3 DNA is TGTGCCAGTAGTAGCACCGACGGACACTCTGGGGCCAACGTCCTGACTTTC. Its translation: CASSSTDGHSGANVLTF.

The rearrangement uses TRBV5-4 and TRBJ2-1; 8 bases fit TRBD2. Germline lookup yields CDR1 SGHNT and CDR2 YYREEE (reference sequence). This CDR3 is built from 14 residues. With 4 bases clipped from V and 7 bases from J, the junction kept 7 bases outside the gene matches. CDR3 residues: CASSPGGAGNEQFF. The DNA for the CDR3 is TGTGCCAGCAGCCCCGGGGGGGCGGGAAATGAGCAGTTCTTC.

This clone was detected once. The CDR3 protein is CASSPSGGAFNEQFF. In DNA, the CDR3 is TGTGCCAGCAGTCCCAGCGGGGGGGCGTTCAATGAGCAGTTCTTC. The V call is TRBV27, the J call TRBJ2-1, with TRBD2 matching 10 bases. Germline-derived CDR1 and CDR2 are MNHEY and SMNVEV (reference sequence). J lost 6 bases, V lost 5 bases, and 7 bases had no gene match. The CDR3 spans 15 residues.

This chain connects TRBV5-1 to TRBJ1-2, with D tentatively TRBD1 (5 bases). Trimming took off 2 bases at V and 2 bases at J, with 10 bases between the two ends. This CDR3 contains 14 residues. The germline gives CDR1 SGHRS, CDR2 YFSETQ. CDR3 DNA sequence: TGCGCCAGCAGCTTCAGTGGGGGGAACTATGGCTACACCTTC. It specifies CASSFSGGNYGYTF. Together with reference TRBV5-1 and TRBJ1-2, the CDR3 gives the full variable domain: KAGVTQTPRYLIKTRGQQVTLSCSPISGHRSVSWYQQTPGQGLQFLFEYFSETQRNKGNFPGRFSGRQFSNSRSEMNVSTLELGDSALYLCASSFSGGNYGYTFGSGTRLTVV.

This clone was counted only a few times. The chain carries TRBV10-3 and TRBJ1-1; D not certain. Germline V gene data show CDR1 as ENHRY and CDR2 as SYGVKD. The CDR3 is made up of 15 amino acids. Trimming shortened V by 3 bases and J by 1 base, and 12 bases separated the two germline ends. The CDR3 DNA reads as TGTGCCATCAGTGAATCGAGTACAGCGAACACTGAAGCTTTCTTT. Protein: CAISESSTANTEAFF.

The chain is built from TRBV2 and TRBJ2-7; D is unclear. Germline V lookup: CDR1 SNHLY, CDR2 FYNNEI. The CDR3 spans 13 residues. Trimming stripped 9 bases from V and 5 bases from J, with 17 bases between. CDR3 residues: CASQELGRDEQYF. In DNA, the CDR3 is TGTGCCAGTCAGGAACTGGGCCGAGACGAGCAGTACTTC.

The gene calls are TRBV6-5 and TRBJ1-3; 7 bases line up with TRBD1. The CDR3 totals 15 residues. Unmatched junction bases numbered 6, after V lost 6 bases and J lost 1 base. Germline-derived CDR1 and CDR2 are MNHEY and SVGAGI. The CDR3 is CASRLNRGSGNTIYF. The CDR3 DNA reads TGTGCCAGCAGGCTCAACAGGGGTTCTGGAAACACCATATATTTT.

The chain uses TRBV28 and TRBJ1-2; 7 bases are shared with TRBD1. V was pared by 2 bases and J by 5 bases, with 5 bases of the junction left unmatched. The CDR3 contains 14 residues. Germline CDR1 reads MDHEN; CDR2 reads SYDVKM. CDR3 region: CASSLKGASYGYTF. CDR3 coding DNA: TGTGCCAGCAGTTTAAAGGGGGCCTCATATGGCTACACCTTC.

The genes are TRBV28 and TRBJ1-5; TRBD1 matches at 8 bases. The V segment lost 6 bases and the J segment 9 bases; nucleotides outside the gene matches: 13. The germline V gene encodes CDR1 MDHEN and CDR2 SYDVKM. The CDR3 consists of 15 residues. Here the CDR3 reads CASSLGGQDASPQHF. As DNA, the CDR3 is TGTGCCAGCAGCTTAGGGGGACAGGACGCATCGCCCCAGCATTTT.

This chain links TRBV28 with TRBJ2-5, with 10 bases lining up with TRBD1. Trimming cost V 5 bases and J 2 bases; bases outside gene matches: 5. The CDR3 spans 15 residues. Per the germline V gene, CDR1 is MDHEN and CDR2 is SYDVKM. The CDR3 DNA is TGTGCCAGCAGTCGGGACAGGGGCCTACAAGAGACCCAGTACTTC. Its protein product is CASSRDRGLQETQYF.

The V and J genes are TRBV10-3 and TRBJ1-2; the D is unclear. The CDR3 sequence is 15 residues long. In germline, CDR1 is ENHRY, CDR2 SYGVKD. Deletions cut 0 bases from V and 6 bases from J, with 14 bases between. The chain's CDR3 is CAISESVRGGNGYTF. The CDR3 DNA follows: TGTGCCATCAGTGAGTCGGTTCGGGGAGGCAATGGCTACACCTTC.

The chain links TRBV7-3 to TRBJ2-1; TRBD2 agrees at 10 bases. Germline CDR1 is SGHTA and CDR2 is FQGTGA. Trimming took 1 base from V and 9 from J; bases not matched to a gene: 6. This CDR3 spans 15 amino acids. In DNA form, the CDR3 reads TGTGCCAGCAGCTTAATAAGCGGGAGGGATGGTGAGCAGTTCTTC. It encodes CASSLISGRDGEQFF. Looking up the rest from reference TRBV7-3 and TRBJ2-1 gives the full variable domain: GAGVSQTPSNKVTEKGKYVELRCDPISGHTALYWYRQSLGQGPEFLIYFQGTGAADDSGLPNDRFFAVRPEGSVSTLKIQRTERGDSAVYLCASSLISGRDGEQFFGPGTRLTVL.

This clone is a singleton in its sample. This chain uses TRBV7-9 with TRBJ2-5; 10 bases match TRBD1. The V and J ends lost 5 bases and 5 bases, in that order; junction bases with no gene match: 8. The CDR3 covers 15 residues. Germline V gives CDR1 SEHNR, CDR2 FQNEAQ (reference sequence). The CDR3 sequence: CASSQTGGRGETQYF. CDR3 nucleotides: TGTGCCAGCAGCCAGACAGGGGGCCGTGGGGAGACCCAGTACTTC.

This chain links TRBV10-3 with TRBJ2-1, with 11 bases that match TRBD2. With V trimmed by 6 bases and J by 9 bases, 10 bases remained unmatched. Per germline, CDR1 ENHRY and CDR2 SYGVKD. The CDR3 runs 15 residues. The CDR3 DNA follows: TGTGCCATCAGGAATCTAGCGGGAGGAGTCGGTGAGCAGTTCTTC. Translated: CAIRNLAGGVGEQFF.

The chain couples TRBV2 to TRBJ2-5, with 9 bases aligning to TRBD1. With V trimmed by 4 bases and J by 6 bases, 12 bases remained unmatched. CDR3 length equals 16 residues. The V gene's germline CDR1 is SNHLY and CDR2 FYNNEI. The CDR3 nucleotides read TGTGCCAGCAGTGCAGGAGGGACAGGGACGGGGAAGACCCAGTACTTC. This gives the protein CASSAGGTGTGKTQYF. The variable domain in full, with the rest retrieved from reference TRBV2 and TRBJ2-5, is EPEVTQTPSHQVTQMGQEVILRCVPISNHLYFYWYRQILGQKVEFLVSFYNNEISEKSEIFDDQFSVERPDGSNFTLKIRSTKLEDSAMYFCASSAGGTGTGKTQYFGPGTRLLVL.

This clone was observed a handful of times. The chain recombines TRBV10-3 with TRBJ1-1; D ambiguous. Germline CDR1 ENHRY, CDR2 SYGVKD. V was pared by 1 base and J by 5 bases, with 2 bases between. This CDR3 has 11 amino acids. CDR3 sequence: CAISELTEAFF. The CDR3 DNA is TGTGCCATCAGTGAGTTAACTGAAGCTTTCTTT.